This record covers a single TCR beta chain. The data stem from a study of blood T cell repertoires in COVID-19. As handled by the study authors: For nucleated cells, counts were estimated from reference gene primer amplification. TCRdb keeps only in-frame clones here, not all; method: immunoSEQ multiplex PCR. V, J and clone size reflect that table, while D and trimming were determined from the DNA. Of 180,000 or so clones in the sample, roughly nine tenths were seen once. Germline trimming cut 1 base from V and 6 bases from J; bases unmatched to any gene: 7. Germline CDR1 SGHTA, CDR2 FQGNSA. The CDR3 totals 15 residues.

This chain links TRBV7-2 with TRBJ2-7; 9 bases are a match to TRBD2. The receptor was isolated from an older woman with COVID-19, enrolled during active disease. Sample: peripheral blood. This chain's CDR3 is CASSLGGGRASEQYF. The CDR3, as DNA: TGTGCCAGCAGCTTAGGGGGCGGGAGGGCCTCCGAGCAGTACTTC.